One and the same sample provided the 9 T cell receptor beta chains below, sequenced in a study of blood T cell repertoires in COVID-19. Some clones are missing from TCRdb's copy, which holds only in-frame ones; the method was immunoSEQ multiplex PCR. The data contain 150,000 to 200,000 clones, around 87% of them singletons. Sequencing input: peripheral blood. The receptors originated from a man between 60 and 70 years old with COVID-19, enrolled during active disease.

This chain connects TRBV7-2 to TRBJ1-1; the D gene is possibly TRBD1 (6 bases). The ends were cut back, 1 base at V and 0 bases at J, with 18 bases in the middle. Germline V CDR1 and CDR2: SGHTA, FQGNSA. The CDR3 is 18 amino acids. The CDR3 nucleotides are TGTGCCAGCAGCTTAGTGGGTCAAGGGGGAAACATGAACACTGAAGCTTTCTTT. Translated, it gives CASSLVGQGGNMNTEAFF.

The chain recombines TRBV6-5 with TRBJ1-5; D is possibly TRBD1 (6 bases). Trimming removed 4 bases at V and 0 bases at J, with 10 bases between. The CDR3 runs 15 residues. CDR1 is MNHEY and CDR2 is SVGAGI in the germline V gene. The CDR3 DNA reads TGTGCCAGCAGTTCGACGGGACATAGCAATCAGCCCCAGCATTTT. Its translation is CASSSTGHSNQPQHF.

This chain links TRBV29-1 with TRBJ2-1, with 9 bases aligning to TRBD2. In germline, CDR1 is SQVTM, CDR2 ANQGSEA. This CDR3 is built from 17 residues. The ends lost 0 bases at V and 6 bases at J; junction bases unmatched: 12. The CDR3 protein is CSVEDPLRVAGANEQFF. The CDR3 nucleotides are TGCAGCGTTGAAGATCCCCTTAGGGTAGCGGGGGCCAATGAGCAGTTCTTC.

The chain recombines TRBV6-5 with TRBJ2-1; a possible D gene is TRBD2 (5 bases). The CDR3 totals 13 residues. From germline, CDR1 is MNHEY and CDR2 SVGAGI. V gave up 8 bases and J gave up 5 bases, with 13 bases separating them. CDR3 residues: CASVSGTDNEQFF. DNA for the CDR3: TGTGCCAGCGTGTCGGGAACGGACAATGAGCAGTTCTTC.

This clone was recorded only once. The CDR3 bases are TGCGCCAGCAGTCAATGCCCCAACGGCCAGGGAGGAAACTATGGCTACACCTTC. Protein sequence: CASSQCPNGQGGNYGYTF. The chain couples TRBV23-1 to TRBJ1-2, with TRBD1 as a possible D gene (5 bases). TRBV23-1 is an open reading frame whose function is uncertain. Trimming took off 1 base at V and 2 bases at J, with 20 bases between the two ends. This CDR3 has 18 residues.

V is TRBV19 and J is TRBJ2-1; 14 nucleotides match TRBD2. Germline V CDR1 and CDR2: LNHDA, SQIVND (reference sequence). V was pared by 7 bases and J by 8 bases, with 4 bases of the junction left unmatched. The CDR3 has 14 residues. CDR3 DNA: TGTGCCAGTATGGGGACTAGCGGGAGACATGAGCAGTTCTTC. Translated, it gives CASMGTSGRHEQFF.

The CDR3 is CASSLGQGSNYGYTF. CDR3 in DNA: TGTGCCAGCAGCTTAGGACAGGGATCTAACTATGGCTACACCTTC. The chain couples TRBV7-2 to TRBJ1-2; 7 bases match TRBD1. CDR1 is SGHTA and CDR2 is FQGNSA in the germline V gene. This CDR3 is 15 amino acids long. The V and J ends lost 1 base and 0 bases, in that order; junction bases with no gene match: 2.

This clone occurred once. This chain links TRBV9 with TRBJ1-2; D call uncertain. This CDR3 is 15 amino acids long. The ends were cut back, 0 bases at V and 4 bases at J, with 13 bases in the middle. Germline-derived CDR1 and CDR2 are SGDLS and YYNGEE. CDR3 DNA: TGTGCCAGCAGCGTAGCTCCGGGATTGGCCTATGGCTACACCTTC. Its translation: CASSVAPGLAYGYTF.

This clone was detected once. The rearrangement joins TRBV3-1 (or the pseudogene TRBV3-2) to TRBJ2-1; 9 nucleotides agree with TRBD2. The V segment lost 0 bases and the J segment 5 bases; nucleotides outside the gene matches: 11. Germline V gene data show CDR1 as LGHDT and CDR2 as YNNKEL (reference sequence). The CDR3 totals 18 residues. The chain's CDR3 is CASSQDPWLAGSDNEQFF. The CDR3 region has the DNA TGTGCCAGCAGCCAAGATCCCTGGCTAGCGGGGTCGGACAATGAGCAGTTCTTC.